This T cell receptor beta chain is drawn from a study of identical twins. Study conclusions and caveats: In monozygotic twins, models underestimated the sharing of out-of-frame TCR alpha. Sequences that were out-of-frame, alpha and twin-shared displayed an excess of low generation probability. Memory repertoires showed no such pattern, whereas abundant cord blood beta clonotypes carried fewer insertions.

cDNA carried unique molecular identifiers, and a universal primer site was added by template switching. Each CDR3 protein is one row after TCRdb ran MiXCR on the 5' RACE reads. The sample carries around 470,000 distinct CDR3 sequences, 11% to 15% recorded once. This clonotype was picked up many times. Its antigen is still unknown. Germline V lookup: CDR1 DFQATT, CDR2 SNEGSKA (reference sequence). Trimming left V 5 bases short and J 4 bases short, with 14 bases between. This CDR3 spans 13 amino acids. The data were also submitted as part of a second study, on yellow fever vaccine responses in identical twins.

Sequenced: CD4+ T cells sorted from blood. The TCR originated in a woman aged 18-30 years in good health. This chain uses TRBV20-1 with TRBJ2-5, with D perhaps matching TRBD2 (6 bases). The CDR3 protein is CSAFLGGVETQYF. CDR3 coding DNA: TGCAGTGCTTTCCTCGGCGGGGTAGAGACCCAGTACTTC.